A single TCR beta chain is shown here with its context. Trimming at V came to 5 bases and at J to 3 bases, leaving 9 bases not matched to a gene. The CDR3 is 16 amino acids. Germline V gives CDR1 PRHDT, CDR2 FYEKMQ (reference sequence). Repertoires were generated with immunoSEQ multiplex PCR, while TCRdb's copy carries only in-frame clones and drops some. The sample has more than 100,000 clones, around nine tenths seen once; the top ten hold about 15%. This sample stems from a study of blood T cell repertoires in COVID-19. The chain joins TRBV13 to TRBJ2-7; 11 nucleotides match TRBD2. The sequenced sample was peripheral blood. This TCR was sampled from a woman of 80 years or more in a cohort sampled during active COVID-19. The CDR3 bases are TGTGCCAGCAGCCCGGGACTAGCGGCAAATTACTACGAGCAGTACTTC. It translates to CASSPGLAANYYEQYF.